This T cell receptor (beta chain) was identified during a study of blood T cell repertoires in COVID-19. As for the study in general: Acute and convalescent COVID-19 samples came from the United States, Italy and Spain. From T cells, B-cell-depleted T cells, or PBMCs came the material, which was cDNA or gDNA.

Original analysis: Reference gene primer amplification yielded estimated nucleated cell counts. TCRdb keeps only in-frame clones here, not all; method: immunoSEQ multiplex PCR. V and J calls and clone size are as listed in that table; D and trimming were resolved from the DNA. The sample shows more than 80,000 clones, 72% of them seen only once. The CDR3 is 14 residues long. Between the trimmed V and J ends, which lost 3 bases and 3 bases, there was a span of 11 bases. Germline V gives CDR1 LNHDA, CDR2 SQIVND (reference sequence). The origin of this receptor is a woman aged 55-70 years in a cohort sampled during active or convalescent COVID-19. Sequenced input: peripheral blood. The chain couples TRBV19 to TRBJ1-1, with D possibly matching TRBD1 (6 bases). CDR3 region: CASSIGQLYTEAFF. CDR3 coding DNA: TGTGCCAGTAGTATTGGACAGCTATACACTGAAGCTTTCTTT.